Below are 22 T cell receptor beta chains sequenced from a single sample in a study of blood T cell repertoires in COVID-19. Produced via immunoSEQ multiplex PCR; TCRdb's table is partial and in-frame only. The sample consists of 230,000 or so clones, less than 90% of them appearing once. The sequencing sample was made of peripheral blood. The receptors here all came from a man in his thirties or forties with active or convalescent COVID-19.

The chain recombines TRBV6-5 with TRBJ2-6; D is ambiguous. CDR3 length equals 15 residues. From germline, CDR1 is MNHEY and CDR2 SVGAGI. V lost 5 bases to trimming and J lost 3 bases, with 11 bases between them. Written as DNA, the CDR3 is TGTGCCAGCAGTCTGTCCGGGTATGGGGCCAACGTCCTGACTTTC. The encoded protein is CASSLSGYGANVLTF.

V is TRBV28 and J is TRBJ1-1; TRBD1 is a possible D gene (5 bases). The V end was cut by 2 bases, the J end by 3 bases, with 13 bases between. The CDR3 sequence is 15 residues long. Germline V gene data show CDR1 as MDHEN and CDR2 as SYDVKM. CDR3: CASSLPSGGDTEAFF. CDR3 nucleotide sequence: TGTGCCAGCAGTTTACCATCGGGGGGGGACACTGAAGCTTTCTTT. Drawing the rest from reference TRBV28 and TRBJ1-1, the complete variable domain is DVKVTQSSRYLVKRTGEKVFLECVQDMDHENMFWYRQDPGLGLRLIYFSYDVKMKEKGDIPEGYSVSREKKERFSLILESASTNQTSMYLCASSLPSGGDTEAFFGQGTRLTVV.

The V gene is TRBV5-6, the J gene TRBJ2-3; maybe TRBD2 (6 bases). CDR1 and CDR2 (germline): SGHDT, YYEEEE. V was clipped by 4 bases and J by 9 bases, with 18 bases between them. The CDR3 runs to 14 residues. The CDR3: CASSRTFGGGTQYF. CDR3 nucleotide sequence: TGTGCCAGCAGCCGCACGTTTGGGGGAGGAACGCAGTATTTT.

Only a few counts were recorded for this clone. The rearrangement joins TRBV5-1 to TRBJ2-3; a possible D gene is TRBD2 (7 bases). The CDR3 consists of 17 residues. V was shortened by 5 bases and J by 2 bases, with 21 bases between the two germline ends. In germline, CDR1 is SGHRS, CDR2 YFSETQ. Written as DNA, the CDR3 is TGCGCCAGCAGTCTAGGGGGGGCGCGTATCAACACAGATACGCAGTATTTT. Amino acids: CASSLGGARINTDTQYF.

The chain uses TRBV7-6 and TRBJ2-3, with 10 positions matching TRBD2. The germline V gene encodes CDR1 SGHVS and CDR2 FNYEAQ. The CDR3 length is 17 residues. The trim removed 1 base at V and 5 bases at J, leaving 9 bases unmatched. DNA of the CDR3: TGTGCCAGCAGCTTAGGCCCAAGCGGGGGGGCGGGAGATACGCAGTATTTT. Translated: CASSLGPSGGAGDTQYF.

V is TRBV27 and J is TRBJ1-6; 9 bases match TRBD1. The CDR3 length is 15 residues. V was pared by 6 bases and J by 9 bases, with 9 bases of the junction left unmatched. The germline gives CDR1 MNHEY, CDR2 SMNVEV (reference sequence). The CDR3 DNA reads TGTGCCAGCAGCCTTACCCGGGACAGGGCTTCACCCCTCCACTTT. Translating gives CASSLTRDRASPLHF.

The chain is built from TRBV27 and TRBJ2-1; 10 positions match TRBD2. CDR3 length: 17 residues. Germline assignment: CDR1 MNHEY and CDR2 SMNVEV (reference sequence). J was trimmed by 7 bases and V by 2 bases; bases with no gene match: 11. The CDR3 is CASSLASGRLSSNEQFF. CDR3 DNA: TGTGCCAGCAGTTTAGCTAGCGGGAGACTCTCTTCAAATGAGCAGTTCTTC.

This chain links TRBV28 with TRBJ1-1, with a tentative D call TRBD1 (6 bases). This CDR3 is built from 15 residues. Trimming removed 4 bases from V and 5 bases from J, with 17 bases in between. Germline V gene data show CDR1 as MDHEN and CDR2 as SYDVKM. CDR3 coding DNA: TGTGCCAGCAGTTCTCAGGGGACGGTGGGGACTGAAGCTTTCTTT. Translation gives CASSSQGTVGTEAFF.

The chain recombines TRBV6-5 with TRBJ1-1; D is ambiguous. The CDR3 consists of 15 residues. Germline V lookup: CDR1 MNHEY, CDR2 SVGAGI. V was trimmed by 0 bases and J by 1 base, leaving 9 bases between them. The CDR3 reads CASSYSGRRNTEAFF. In nucleotides, the CDR3 is TGTGCCAGCAGTTACTCGGGCAGAAGGAACACTGAAGCTTTCTTT.

The chain joins TRBV27 to TRBJ2-3, with 10 nucleotides matching TRBD2. CDR1 MNHEY and CDR2 SMNVEV come from the germline V gene (reference sequence). This CDR3 comprises 18 residues. V dropped 4 bases and J dropped 1; count of bases not matched to a gene: 11. CDR3 amino acids: CASSSLAPLAGGTDTQYF. In nucleotides, the CDR3 is TGTGCCAGCAGTTCCCTCGCCCCCCTAGCGGGAGGCACAGATACGCAGTATTTT.

The chain has TRBV28 and TRBJ1-2; D possibly corresponds to TRBD1 (6 bases). CDR3 length equals 17 residues. V was clipped by 6 bases and J by 0 bases, with 20 bases between them. Germline V gives CDR1 MDHEN, CDR2 SYDVKM. CDR3 loop: CASRTGLGAKANYGYTF. The CDR3 DNA reads as TGTGCCAGCAGGACCGGTTTGGGGGCTAAAGCTAACTATGGCTACACCTTC.

The CDR3 region is CASSLRGLNSPLHF. The CDR3, as DNA: TGTGCCAGCAGCTTAAGGGGATTGAATTCACCCCTCCACTTT. The chain recombines TRBV7-2 with TRBJ1-6; D may be TRBD1 (5 bases). The CDR3 is made up of 14 amino acids. CDR1 SGHTA and CDR2 FQGNSA come from the germline V gene. The ends were cut back, 2 bases at V and 7 bases at J, with 9 bases in the middle.

This clone was recorded only once. The chain has TRBV27 and TRBJ1-5; D might be TRBD1 (6 bases). The V end lost 5 bases, the J end lost 3 bases, and 8 bases lay between the germline ends. Germline CDR1 is MNHEY and CDR2 is SMNVEV (reference sequence). The CDR3 contains 13 residues. CDR3 bases: TGTGCCAGCAGTCCAGGGGACAATCAGCCCCAGCATTTT. Its translation is CASSPGDNQPQHF.

The J gene is TRBJ1-5, the V gene TRBV28; D unclear. Germline CDR1 and CDR2: MDHEN and SYDVKM. This CDR3 region has 15 residues. Trimming left V 4 bases short and J 4 bases short, with 14 bases between. CDR3 in DNA: TGTGCCAGCAGTTCCCATACCTCGGGAAATCAGCCCCAGCATTTT. Translated: CASSSHTSGNQPQHF.

J is TRBJ2-7 and V is TRBV5-4; D may be TRBD2 (6 bases). Deletions cut 4 bases from V and 5 bases from J, with 22 bases between. CDR1 and CDR2 (germline): SGHNT, YYREEE (reference sequence). The CDR3 is 16 amino acids. CDR3 DNA: TGTGCCAGCAGCCCTCAATCCGGGGTGCGCGGGAACGAGCAGTACTTC. Its translation: CASSPQSGVRGNEQYF.

The chain has TRBV27 and TRBJ1-4, with 8 bases identical to TRBD1. The CDR3 contains 15 residues. Germline CDR1 MNHEY, CDR2 SMNVEV (reference sequence). V trimming: 4 bases; J trimming: 7 bases; junction bases outside the gene matches: 8. The CDR3 region is CASSSTGGRTEKLFF. CDR3 bases: TGTGCCAGCAGTTCAACAGGGGGAAGGACTGAAAAACTGTTTTTT.

J is TRBJ2-7 and V is TRBV9; perhaps TRBD2 as D (6 bases). Germline V gives CDR1 SGDLS, CDR2 YYNGEE. V dropped 3 bases and J dropped 7 bases, with 17 bases sitting between them. The CDR3 length is 14 residues. The CDR3 spells CASSASRDSWEQYF. The CDR3 nucleotides are TGTGCCAGCAGCGCAAGTCGGGACTCTTGGGAGCAGTACTTC.

The J gene is TRBJ1-5, the V gene TRBV7-3; weak D call: TRBD1 (6 bases). Germline-derived CDR1 and CDR2 are SGHTA and FQGTGA. V dropped 5 bases and J dropped 0 bases, with 11 bases sitting between them. The CDR3 length is 15 residues. CDR3 bases: TGTGCCAGCAGCCCCGGACAGCTTAGCAATCAGCCCCAGCATTTT. Residues: CASSPGQLSNQPQHF.

The V and J genes are TRBV28 and TRBJ1-5, with D hard to call. V was pared by 6 bases and J by 6 bases, with 12 bases between. Looked up from germline, CDR1 is MDHEN and CDR2 is SYDVKM. CDR3 length: 13 amino acids. CDR3 loop: CASRESRSQPQHF. In DNA form, the CDR3 reads TGTGCCAGCAGGGAGTCACGCAGTCAGCCCCAGCATTTT.

The CDR3 reads CASSSQRTGNYGYTF. In DNA, the CDR3 is TGTGCCAGCAGTTCCCAACGGACAGGAAACTATGGCTACACCTTC. V is TRBV27 and J is TRBJ1-2; 7 bases agree with TRBD1. The CDR3 has 15 residues. V gave up 4 bases and J gave up 2 bases; unmatched junction bases: 7. The V gene's germline CDR1 is MNHEY and CDR2 SMNVEV (reference sequence).

This CDR3 reads CASSKGLADTGELFF. DNA of the CDR3: TGTGCCAGTAGTAAGGGACTAGCAGACACCGGGGAGCTGTTTTTT. V and J are TRBV19 and TRBJ2-2; 9 nucleotides line up with TRBD2. The V gene end was trimmed by 4 bases and the J gene end by 3 bases; junction bases not matched to a gene: 3. This CDR3 is 15 amino acids long. Germline V gene lookup returns CDR1 LNHDA and CDR2 SQIVND (reference sequence).

The rearrangement uses TRBV2 and TRBJ1-2, with D possibly being TRBD1 (6 bases). V lost 3 bases and J lost 7, with 21 bases in between. The germline V gene encodes CDR1 SNHLY and CDR2 FYNNEI. There are 16 residues in the CDR3. CDR3 sequence reads: CASSEPPGQSRRGYTF. DNA of the CDR3: TGTGCCAGCAGTGAGCCTCCCGGACAGTCGAGGCGTGGCTACACCTTC.